A selection of T cell receptor beta chains follows, all from one sample in a study of early T cells in non-severe SARS-CoV-2 infection. TCRdb reprocessed the 5' RACE reads with MiXCR, giving one entry per CDR3 protein. The sample holds about 110,000 distinct CDR3 sequences, 9% to 14% seen once. Sequenced: whole blood. The receptors were gathered from an adult who was a healthcare worker with PCR-confirmed SARS-CoV-2 infection or an uninfected control (not recorded which). Each CDR3 is given with its conserved first and last residue. A D gene is named only where the DNA matches it firmly. Where a row states a size, it is once, few, many or the class of an expanded clone; other rows omit it.

NA	NA	TRBV12-3/TRBV12-4	TRBJ1-6	TGTGCCAGCAGACAGGGTTTGCAGTATAATTCACCCCTCCACTTT	CASRQGLQYNSPLHF
NA	TRBD2	TRBV6-5	TRBJ2-2	TGTGCCAGCGGACTTATAGCGGGATCGGCCGGGGAGCTGTTTTTT	CASGLIAGSAGELFF
few	NA	TRBV20-1	TRBJ2-1	TGCAGTGCTGCCCTCCTAGGGTCTGGTGAGCAGTTCTTC	CSAALLGSGEQFF
many	NA	TRBV28	TRBJ2-7	TGTGCCAGCAGTTTCTTCGCTAGCGACGCCTACGAGCAGTACTTC	CASSFFASDAYEQYF
NA	NA	TRBV15	TRBJ2-5	TGTGCCACCAGCGGCGGGTGGGCTAAGGAGACCCAGTACTTC	CATSGGWAKETQYF
few	TRBD2	TRBV10-2	TRBJ2-3	TGCGCCAGCAGTGAGTCGCTAGCGGGGGGGCAAGATACGCAGTATTTT	CASSESLAGGQDTQYF
few	TRBD1	TRBV19	TRBJ2-5	TGTGCCAGTACAAAACCCGGGACAGGGCATCAAGAGACCCAGTACTTC	CASTKPGTGHQETQYF
many	NA	TRBV15	TRBJ1-2	TGTGCCACCAGCAGAGCGAGAGTGGGCTATGGCTACACCTTC	CATSRARVGYGYTF
few	TRBD2	TRBV12-3/TRBV12-4	TRBJ2-1	TGTGCCAGCATGCTGCCTAGCGGGGGAAATGAGCAGTTCTTC	CASMLPSGGNEQFF
NA	TRBD1	TRBV10-2	TRBJ1-1	TGCGCCAGCAAGTCGGGACAGGGAAACACTGAAGCTTTCTTT	CASKSGQGNTEAFF
NA	NA	TRBV5-4	TRBJ1-1	TGTGCCAGCAGCCCAGGGCCGAGGATGGCTGAAGCTTTCTTT	CASSPGPRMAEAFF
NA	TRBD2	TRBV6-4	TRBJ2-1	TGTGCCAGCAGTGACTCGGGGACTAGCGTTTACAATGAGCAGTTCTTC	CASSDSGTSVYNEQFF
NA	TRBD2	TRBV20-1	TRBJ2-3	TGCAGTGCTAGAGATCTGCTAGCGGGGACAGATACGCAGTATTTT	CSARDLLAGTDTQYF
many	TRBD2	TRBV20-1	TRBJ2-5	TGCAGTGCTAGAGTCGTAGCGGGGAGGGAAGAGACCCAGTACTTC	CSARVVAGREETQYF
few	NA	TRBV27	TRBJ2-7	TGTGCCAGCAGTCCCTCTGGGTCTGGGGAGCAGTACTTC	CASSPSGSGEQYF
few	NA	TRBV2	TRBJ1-1	TGTGCCAGCAGGGTACAGGGTCTCTTTGAAGCTTTCTTT	CASRVQGLFEAFF
few	NA	TRBV20-1	TRBJ2-2	TGCAGTGCGTCTTTGGGGGGAGGAAACACCGGGGAGCTGTTTTTT	CSASLGGGNTGELFF
NA	NA	TRBV2	TRBJ2-7	TGTGCCAGGGGACCAAACGAGTACGAGCAGTACTTC	CARGPNEYEQYF
NA	TRBD2	TRBV20-1	TRBJ2-3	TGCAGTGCCCATAGGGGTAGCGGGACCACAGATACGCAGTATTTT	CSAHRGSGTTDTQYF
few	TRBD2	TRBV6-2/TRBV6-3	TRBJ2-1	TGTGCCAGCAGTCCTACCCGACTAGCGGGAGAGAGTGAGCAGTTCTTC	CASSPTRLAGESEQFF
NA	NA	TRBV21-1	TRBJ2-2	TGTGCCAGCAGCAATTCGCGGGAGACCGGGGAGCTGTTTTTT	CASSNSRETGELFF
NA	NA	TRBV5-1	TRBJ1-3	TGCGCCAGCAGCTTGGGAGCGACCTCTGGAAACACCATATATTTT	CASSLGATSGNTIYF
few	TRBD1	TRBV11-2	TRBJ2-7	TGTGCCAGCAGCTTAGAGGGACAGGATGGGACGGAGCAGTACTTC	CASSLEGQDGTEQYF
NA	NA	TRBV29-1	TRBJ2-7	TGCAGCGTTGCCCCCGGGCCTCGCTCCTACGAGCAGTACTTC	CSVAPGPRSYEQYF
NA	NA	TRBV20-1	TRBJ1-1	TGCAGTGCTAGAGTGGGCGACAGATCTTTCTTT	CSARVGDRSFF
few	NA	TRBV30	TRBJ1-4	TGTGCCTGGAGTCCAACAACTAATGAAAAACTGTTTTTT	CAWSPTTNEKLFF
NA	NA	TRBV19	TRBJ2-7	TGTGCCAGTAGTATAGATAGGAACGAGCAGTACTTC	CASSIDRNEQYF
few	NA	TRBV6-5	TRBJ2-2	TGTGCCAGCAGTTACTCGAAGGCCCAGATCTACACCGGGGAGCTGTTTTTT	CASSYSKAQIYTGELFF
NA	NA	TRBV7-9	TRBJ1-1	TGTGCCAGCAGCTTAGGTAGGGAGTCGACTGAAGCTTTCTTT	CASSLGRESTEAFF
NA	NA	TRBV28	TRBJ2-5	TGTGCCAGCAGCCCGACCGCCTTGTTCTCAGAGACCCAGTACTTC	CASSPTALFSETQYF
NA	NA	TRBV10-3	TRBJ1-4	TGTGCCATCAGCGGGGACACCTTATTTGAAAAACTGTTTTTT	CAISGDTLFEKLFF
few	TRBD2	TRBV6-5	TRBJ2-7	TGTGCCAGCAGTCTAGCGGGGTCCAGCTCCTACGAGCAGTACTTC	CASSLAGSSSYEQYF
few	TRBD1	TRBV6-5	TRBJ1-5	TGTGCCAGCAGAAAGACAGGGGCGGCGGGGCAGCCCCAGCATTTT	CASRKTGAAGQPQHF
NA	NA	TRBV5-1	TRBJ2-7	TGCGCCAGCAGACAGCCGGGGGTTGGCGAGCAGTACTTC	CASRQPGVGEQYF
NA	TRBD2	TRBV5-1	TRBJ2-1	TGCGCCAGCAGTTCTAGCGGAGCTAATTACAATGAGCAGTTCTTC	CASSSSGANYNEQFF
many	NA	TRBV24-1	TRBJ2-2	TGTGCCACCCAAGAACAGGGGAGGGACACCGGGGAGCTGTTTTTT	CATQEQGRDTGELFF
many	NA	TRBV10-1	TRBJ2-3	TGCGCCAGCAGTCCCGGTGGGTCGGGCACAGATACGCAGTATTTT	CASSPGGSGTDTQYF
few	TRBD1	TRBV5-5	TRBJ1-1	TGTGCCAGCAGCTTCTCCGGGACAGGGGGCGCCCGGCAAGACACTGAAGCTTTCTTT	CASSFSGTGGARQDTEAFF
many	NA	TRBV12-3/TRBV12-4	TRBJ1-3	TGTGCCAGCAGTTTTGACGGCAGCAACTCTGGAAACACCATATATTTT	CASSFDGSNSGNTIYF
many	TRBD1	TRBV19	TRBJ2-7	TGTGCCAGTAGTATTCGACAGGGAGACTACGAGCAGTACTTC	CASSIRQGDYEQYF
NA	NA	TRBV5-1	TRBJ2-7	TGCGCCAGCAGCCAACCGGGCCTAACTTACGAGCAGTACTTC	CASSQPGLTYEQYF
many	NA	TRBV12-3/TRBV12-4	TRBJ2-7	TGTGCCAGCACCCTTACAGCGGGCGAGCAGTACTTC	CASTLTAGEQYF
NA	NA	TRBV6-7	TRBJ2-7	TGTGCCAGCAGTTATACTGGGAGCAGGGGAGGCCACGAGCAGTACTTC	CASSYTGSRGGHEQYF
NA	NA	TRBV5-1	TRBJ1-2	TGCGCCAGCAGCTTGGGGACAGAAGGCTATGGCTACACCTTC	CASSLGTEGYGYTF
many	NA	TRBV7-3	TRBJ2-5	TGTGCCAGCAGCTTAGGAGCCGGACAGCGAGAGACCCAGTACTTC	CASSLGAGQRETQYF
NA	NA	TRBV20-1	TRBJ2-7	TGCAGTGCTAGCCCCCACCAGAGCTCCTACGAGCAGTACTTC	CSASPHQSSYEQYF
few	TRBD1	TRBV20-1	TRBJ1-6	TGCAGTGCGGAGGGACAGAAAAATTCACCCCTCCACTTT	CSAEGQKNSPLHF
few	TRBD2	TRBV20-1	TRBJ2-2	TGCAGTGCTAGACGTAGCGGGGTTACCACCGGGGAGCTGTTTTTT	CSARRSGVTTGELFF
many	NA	TRBV2	TRBJ2-3	TGTGCCAGCACTTTTGGCGAGGGCTTGTTTAGCACAGATACGCAGTATTTT	CASTFGEGLFSTDTQYF
many	TRBD2	TRBV10-3	TRBJ2-5	TGTGCCATCAGTGAGTCGACAACGGGAGGGGAGACCCAGTACTTC	CAISESTTGGETQYF
NA	NA	TRBV6-6	TRBJ2-2	TGTGCCAGCAGAAACAGCGGATTTAACACCGGGGAGCTGTTTTTT	CASRNSGFNTGELFF
few	NA	TRBV9	TRBJ2-4	TGTGCCAGCAGCGAAGGGGACACAAAGCCCGCCAAAAACATTCAGTACTTC	CASSEGDTKPAKNIQYF
few	NA	TRBV3-1	TRBJ2-7	TGTGCCAGCAGCCCTGGTGGGCAGCCGGGGGAGCAGTACTTC	CASSPGGQPGEQYF
many	NA	TRBV5-6	TRBJ2-3	TGTGCCAGCAGCTCCGGCCGTCGCACAGATACGCAGTATTTT	CASSSGRRTDTQYF
NA	TRBD1	TRBV27	TRBJ1-1	TGTGCCAGCAGTTCGAACAGGGGTACTGAAGCTTTCTTT	CASSSNRGTEAFF
few	NA	TRBV7-8	TRBJ2-2	TGTGCCAGCAGCTTAGACCTTGAGGGGCGTAATACCGGGGAGCTGTTTTTT	CASSLDLEGRNTGELFF
few	NA	TRBV7-2	TRBJ2-7	TGTGCCAGCAGCTTAGCGCTGGGAACCGAGCAGTACTTC	CASSLALGTEQYF